One sample yielded the 24 T cell receptor beta chains listed below, sequenced in a study of radiotherapy plus CTLA-4 blockade in lung cancer. Generated by immunoSEQ multiplex PCR, the TCRdb table keeps only in-frame clones and is missing some. The table has 55,000 to 65,000 clones, less than 85% seen once; the top ten hold about 3%. The material was peripheral blood, obtained from a patient treated with radiotherapy plus ipilimumab. These receptors originate from a human donor with non-small cell lung cancer who had a complete response to radiotherapy plus ipilimumab.

The rearrangement uses TRBV7-3 and TRBJ2-2, with TRBD2 matching 8 bases. J was trimmed by 2 bases and V by 1 base; bases with no gene match: 3. Looked up from germline, CDR1 is SGHTA and CDR2 is FQGTGA. The CDR3 has 16 residues. The CDR3 is CASSLNSGTNTGELFF. CDR3 in DNA: TGTGCCAGCAGCTTAAATAGCGGGACTAACACCGGGGAGCTGTTTTTT.

The CDR3 here is CASRTQGAGTEAFF. CDR3 sequence (DNA): TGTGCCAGCAGGACACAGGGGGCGGGTACTGAAGCTTTCTTT. The chain is built from TRBV7-9 and TRBJ1-1, with 9 positions matching TRBD1. The J segment lost 5 bases and the V segment lost 6 bases, leaving 7 bases of the junction unmatched. Germline V gene data show CDR1 as SEHNR and CDR2 as FQNEAQ (reference sequence). CDR3 length: 14 amino acids.

V usage is TRBV18 and J usage is TRBJ1-2; 9 nucleotides match TRBD1. Germline V gene sequence: CDR1 KGHSH, CDR2 LQKENI. With V trimmed by 5 bases and J by 4 bases, 8 bases remained unmatched. This CDR3 comprises 15 residues. CDR3 DNA sequence: TGTGCCAGCTCAATGTGGACAGGGGATGCCTATGGCTACACCTTC. Its translation: CASSMWTGDAYGYTF. The full variable domain, with the rest looked up from reference TRBV18 and TRBJ1-2, is NAGVMQNPRHLVRRRGQEARLRCSPMKGHSHVYWYRQLPEEGLKFMVYLQKENIIDESGMPKERFSAEFPKEGPSILRIQQVVRGDSAAYFCASSMWTGDAYGYTFGSGTRLTVV.

The chain has TRBV29-1 and TRBJ2-2; D perhaps matches TRBD1 (6 bases). Germline CDR1 and CDR2: SQVTM and ANQGSEA. The CDR3 is 13 amino acids. The germline V and J ends were trimmed by 4 bases and 1 base, with 7 bases remaining between them. CDR3 sequence reads: CSVGTENTGELFF. DNA of the CDR3: TGCAGCGTTGGGACAGAGAACACCGGGGAGCTGTTTTTT.

This clone was counted between two and nine times. The chain links TRBV6-6 to TRBJ2-7; no firm D call. The CDR3 covers 11 residues. Germline V gene sequence: CDR1 MNHNY, CDR2 SVGAGI (reference sequence). V was trimmed by 6 bases and J by 5 bases, leaving 8 bases between them. The CDR3 sequence: CASSRTDEQYF. In DNA form, the CDR3 reads TGTGCCAGCAGCCGAACAGACGAGCAGTACTTC.

The V and J genes are TRBV5-4 and TRBJ2-1; the D gene is possibly TRBD2 (6 bases). Germline-derived CDR1 and CDR2 are SGHNT and YYREEE (reference sequence). The V and J ends lost 4 bases and 7 bases respectively, with 21 bases between them. CDR3 length: 16 amino acids. The CDR3 spells CASSHTGRGNRNEQFF. CDR3 nucleotides: TGTGCCAGCAGCCACACCGGACGGGGGAATAGGAATGAGCAGTTCTTC.

The CDR3 here is CASSIRGTHSNQPQHF. CDR3 in DNA: TGTGCCAGTAGTATAAGAGGGACACATAGCAATCAGCCCCAGCATTTT. This chain uses TRBV19 with TRBJ1-5; a possible D gene is TRBD1 (6 bases). Trimming pared 2 bases from V and 0 bases from J, leaving 11 bases between. CDR3 size: 16 residues. Looked up from germline, CDR1 is LNHDA and CDR2 is SQIVND (reference sequence).

This chain joins TRBV6-6 and TRBJ2-7; 8 bases line up with TRBD1. CDR1 MNHNY and CDR2 SVGAGI come from the germline V gene (reference sequence). The trim removed 2 bases at V and 6 bases at J, leaving 6 bases unmatched. This CDR3 is 14 amino acids long. CDR3 in amino acids: CASSYTRQGPEQYF. CDR3 sequence (DNA): TGTGCCAGCAGTTACACCCGACAGGGGCCCGAGCAGTACTTC.

The rearrangement joins TRBV27 to TRBJ1-1; 7 bases match TRBD1. Germline V lookup: CDR1 MNHEY, CDR2 SMNVEV (reference sequence). The CDR3 totals 19 residues. V was pared by 4 bases and J by 0 bases, with 17 bases of the junction left unmatched. In DNA, the CDR3 is TGTGCCAGCAGTTACGGTAGAGGACAGGTGGTAGGGGTGAACACTGAAGCTTTCTTT. Its protein is CASSYGRGQVVGVNTEAFF.

The V gene is TRBV18, the J gene TRBJ2-3, with D possibly matching TRBD2 (6 bases). CDR1 is KGHSH and CDR2 is LQKENI in the germline V gene. Trimming cost V 6 bases and J 2 bases, with 15 bases left between them. There are 15 residues in the CDR3. CDR3 sequence (DNA): TGTGCCAGCTCCCTTCGGGTAGCGGACACAGATACGCAGTATTTT. This codes for CASSLRVADTDTQYF.

The V gene is TRBV27, the J gene TRBJ1-3; TRBD1 agrees at 7 bases. V trimming: 4 bases; J trimming: 4 bases; junction bases outside the gene matches: 4. Germline-derived CDR1 and CDR2 are MNHEY and SMNVEV (reference sequence). The CDR3 sequence is 14 residues long. This chain's CDR3 is CASSSTGLGNTIYF. CDR3 coding DNA: TGTGCCAGCAGTTCGACAGGGTTGGGAAACACCATATATTTT.

The chain couples TRBV6-5 to TRBJ2-2; 7 positions match TRBD1. Germline V gene data show CDR1 as MNHEY and CDR2 as SVGAGI. CDR3 size: 11 residues. With V trimmed by 11 bases and J by 9 bases, 6 bases remained unmatched. The CDR3 bases are TGTGCCGTAACAGGGGACCGGGAGCTGTTTTTT. Its protein is CAVTGDRELFF.

V usage is TRBV4-3 and J usage is TRBJ1-4; the match to TRBD1 covers 7 bases. The V gene's germline CDR1 is LGHNA and CDR2 YSLEER. The CDR3 covers 16 residues. The ends lost 0 bases at V and 1 base at J; junction bases unmatched: 2. CDR3 protein: CASSQESGGTNEKLFF. CDR3 nucleotide sequence: TGCGCCAGCAGCCAAGAGTCAGGGGGAACTAATGAAAAACTGTTTTTT.

The gene calls are TRBV5-6 and TRBJ2-7, with 13 bases aligning to TRBD2. CDR1 SGHDT and CDR2 YYEEEE come from the germline V gene. The V segment lost 4 bases and the J segment 6 bases; nucleotides outside the gene matches: 10. The length of the CDR3 is 16 residues. The CDR3 region is CASSKRTSGGLAEQYF. In DNA form, the CDR3 reads TGTGCCAGCAGCAAAAGGACTAGCGGGGGCCTCGCCGAGCAGTACTTC.

This sequence joins TRBV6-6 and TRBJ2-3; unclear D gene. CDR1 and CDR2 from the germline V gene are MNHNY and SVGAGI (reference sequence). The CDR3 is 12 amino acids. Trimming removed 8 bases at V and 4 bases at J, with 10 bases between. The CDR3 bases are TGTGCCAGCTTTAATCTAGCAGATACGCAGTATTTT. Residues: CASFNLADTQYF.

The CDR3 reads CASSSSFWPYEQYF. CDR3 DNA: TGTGCCAGCAGCTCCTCCTTCTGGCCCTACGAGCAGTACTTC. The rearrangement links TRBV28 to TRBJ2-7; no firm D call. The CDR3 is 14 amino acids. Trimming took 6 bases from V and 2 from J, leaving 14 bases between them. From germline, CDR1 is MDHEN and CDR2 SYDVKM.

The J gene is TRBJ1-5, the V gene TRBV19; TRBD1 aligns across 7 bases. Germline-derived CDR1 and CDR2 are LNHDA and SQIVND (reference sequence). The V and J ends lost 3 bases and 7 bases, in that order; junction bases with no gene match: 9. The CDR3 sequence is 15 residues long. The CDR3 DNA sequence: TGTGCCAGTAGTATGCCACAGGGGTCTGGACAGCCCCAGCATTTT. Translated, it gives CASSMPQGSGQPQHF.

The V and J genes are TRBV30 and TRBJ1-4; 9 positions agree with TRBD1. Germline CDR1 and CDR2: GTSNPN and SVGIG (reference sequence). This CDR3 spans 17 amino acids. V trimming: 1 base; J trimming: 5 bases; junction bases outside the gene matches: 11. CDR3 residues: CAWSDTGGGLGNEKLFF. The CDR3 nucleotides read TGTGCCTGGAGTGATACAGGGGGCGGCTTGGGAAATGAAAAACTGTTTTTT.

The rearrangement joins TRBV7-9 to TRBJ1-5; weak D call: TRBD1 (5 bases). This CDR3 is 18 amino acids long. Trimming stripped 4 bases from V and 2 bases from J, with 21 bases between. Germline V gene lookup returns CDR1 SEHNR and CDR2 FQNEAQ (reference sequence). The CDR3: CASSSGRGRARGNQPQHF. CDR3 nucleotide sequence: TGTGCCAGCAGCTCGGGGCGGGGCAGGGCCAGGGGCAATCAGCCCCAGCATTTT.

This clone was detected only once. The V and J genes are TRBV7-9 and TRBJ2-7; 9 bases line up with TRBD1. V was pared by 5 bases and J by 5 bases, with 13 bases of the junction left unmatched. The CDR3 loop spans 16 amino acids. Germline CDR1 reads SEHNR; CDR2 reads FQNEAQ (reference sequence). Here the CDR3 DNA reads TGTGCCAGCAGCACGCGAGGGACAGGGTTTGCCGACGAGCAGTACTTC. Translated, it gives CASSTRGTGFADEQYF.

In this sample, this clone turned up once. The chain combines TRBV6-5 with TRBJ1-5; D gene ambiguous. The V and J ends lost 1 base and 0 bases respectively, with 7 bases between them. This CDR3 has 15 amino acids. Germline V gene data show CDR1 as MNHEY and CDR2 as SVGAGI. CDR3 sequence: CASSYFFYSNQPQHF. For the CDR3, the DNA is TGTGCCAGCAGTTACTTTTTTTATAGCAATCAGCCCCAGCATTTT.

The genes are TRBV7-3 and TRBJ2-5; no reliable D call. The germline CDR1 and CDR2 sequences are SGHTA and FQGTGA. The CDR3 extends over 12 amino acids. V was cut by 5 bases and J by 5 bases, with 9 bases left in between. The CDR3 region is CASSQNRETQYF. CDR3 bases: TGTGCCAGCAGCCAAAACCGGGAGACCCAGTACTTC.

This clone has only a few counts. V gene TRBV5-1 combines with J gene TRBJ2-4, with D possibly TRBD1 on 5 matching bases. Germline V CDR1 and CDR2: SGHRS, YFSETQ. The germline V and J ends were trimmed by 1 base and 0 bases, with 8 bases remaining between them. The CDR3 is 15 amino acids. The CDR3 DNA is TGCGCCAGCAGCTTGATGACAGCAGCCAAAAACATTCAGTACTTC. It encodes CASSLMTAAKNIQYF.

The chain couples TRBV15 to TRBJ1-3; 8 nucleotides line up with TRBD1. Looked up from germline, CDR1 is LNHNV and CDR2 is YYDKDF (reference sequence). CDR3 length: 14 residues. Trimming removed 3 bases from V and 3 bases from J; junction bases left unmatched: 1. The CDR3 loop is CATSRGTGGNTIYF. CDR3 in DNA: TGTGCCACCAGCAGGGGGACAGGTGGAAACACCATATATTTT.